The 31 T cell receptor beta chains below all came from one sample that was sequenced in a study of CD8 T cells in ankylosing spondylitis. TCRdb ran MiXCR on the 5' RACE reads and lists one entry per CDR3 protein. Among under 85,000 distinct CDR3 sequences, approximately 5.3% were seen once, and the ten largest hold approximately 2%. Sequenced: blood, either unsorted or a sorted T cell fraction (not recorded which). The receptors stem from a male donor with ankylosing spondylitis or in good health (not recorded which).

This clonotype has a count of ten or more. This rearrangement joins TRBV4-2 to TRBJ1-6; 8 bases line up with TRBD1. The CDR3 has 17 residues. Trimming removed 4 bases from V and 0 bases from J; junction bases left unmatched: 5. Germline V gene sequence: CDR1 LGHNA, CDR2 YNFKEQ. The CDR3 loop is CASSPGTGLSYNSPLHF. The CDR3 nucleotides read TGTGCCAGCAGCCCAGGGACAGGCCTCTCCTATAATTCACCCCTCCACTTT.

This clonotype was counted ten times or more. CDR3 DNA: TGTGCCAGCAGTGTGCTTCTAGCGGGTGAGACCCAGTACTTC. As protein: CASSVLLAGETQYF. The V and J genes are TRBV6-1 and TRBJ2-5, with 8 nucleotides matching TRBD2. The V gene end was trimmed by 4 bases and the J gene end by 5 bases; junction bases not matched to a gene: 6. CDR1 and CDR2 from the germline V gene are MNHNS and SASEGT. This CDR3 has 14 residues.

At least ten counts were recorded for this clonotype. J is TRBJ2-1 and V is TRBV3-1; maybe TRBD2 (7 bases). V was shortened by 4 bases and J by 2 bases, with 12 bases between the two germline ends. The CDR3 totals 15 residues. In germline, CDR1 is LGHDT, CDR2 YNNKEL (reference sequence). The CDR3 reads CASSPRGGAYNEQFF. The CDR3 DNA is TGTGCCAGCAGCCCGAGAGGGGGGGCCTACAATGAGCAGTTCTTC.

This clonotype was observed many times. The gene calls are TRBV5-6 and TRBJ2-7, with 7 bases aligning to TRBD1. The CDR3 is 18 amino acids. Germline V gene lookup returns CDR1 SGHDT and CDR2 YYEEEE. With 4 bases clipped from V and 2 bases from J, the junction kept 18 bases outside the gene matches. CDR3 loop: CASSPALPTGHIAYEQYF. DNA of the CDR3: TGTGCCAGCAGCCCGGCATTACCGACAGGGCATATCGCCTACGAGCAGTACTTC.

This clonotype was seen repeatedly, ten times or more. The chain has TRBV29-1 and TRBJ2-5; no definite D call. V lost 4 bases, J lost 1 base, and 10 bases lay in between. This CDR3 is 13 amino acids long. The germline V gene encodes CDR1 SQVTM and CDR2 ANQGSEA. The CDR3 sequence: CSVGENIQETQYF. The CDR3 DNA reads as TGCAGCGTTGGGGAAAACATCCAAGAGACCCAGTACTTC.

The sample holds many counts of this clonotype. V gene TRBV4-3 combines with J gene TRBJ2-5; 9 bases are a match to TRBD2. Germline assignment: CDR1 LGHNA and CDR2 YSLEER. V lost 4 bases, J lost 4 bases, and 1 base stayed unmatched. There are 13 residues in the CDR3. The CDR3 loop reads CASSRTSAETQYF. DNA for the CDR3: TGCGCCAGCAGCCGGACTAGCGCAGAGACCCAGTACTTC.

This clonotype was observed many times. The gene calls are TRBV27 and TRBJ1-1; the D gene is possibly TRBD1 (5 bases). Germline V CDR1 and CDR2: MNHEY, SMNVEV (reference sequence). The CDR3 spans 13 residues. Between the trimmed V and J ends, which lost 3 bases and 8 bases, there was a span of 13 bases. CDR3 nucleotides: TGTGCCAGCAGTTTCCCCGCAGCAGGGGAAGCTTTCTTT. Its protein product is CASSFPAAGEAFF.

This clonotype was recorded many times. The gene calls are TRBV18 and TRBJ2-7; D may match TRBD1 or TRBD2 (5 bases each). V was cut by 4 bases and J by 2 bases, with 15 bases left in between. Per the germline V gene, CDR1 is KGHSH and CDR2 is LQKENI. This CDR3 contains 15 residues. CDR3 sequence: CASSQARGPTYEQYF. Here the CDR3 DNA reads TGTGCCAGCTCACAGGCACGGGGACCCACCTACGAGCAGTACTTC.

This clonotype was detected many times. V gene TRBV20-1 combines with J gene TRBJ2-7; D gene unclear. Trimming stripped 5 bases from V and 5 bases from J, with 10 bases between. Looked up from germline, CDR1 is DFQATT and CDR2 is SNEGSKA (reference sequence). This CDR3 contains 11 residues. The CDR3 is CSAASSDEQYF. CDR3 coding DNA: TGCAGTGCTGCCTCATCTGACGAGCAGTACTTC.

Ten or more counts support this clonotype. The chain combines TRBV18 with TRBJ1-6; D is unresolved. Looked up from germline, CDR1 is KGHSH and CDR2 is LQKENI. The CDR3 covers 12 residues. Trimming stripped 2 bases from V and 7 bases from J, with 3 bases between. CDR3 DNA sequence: TGTGCCAGCTCACCAGCGAATTCACCCCTCCACTTT. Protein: CASSPANSPLHF.

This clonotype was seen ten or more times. The CDR3 loop is CASSSHGTSGGPSYNEQFF. DNA for the CDR3: TGCGCCAGCAGTTCGCATGGGACTAGCGGGGGACCCTCCTACAATGAGCAGTTCTTC. The chain is built from TRBV5-1 and TRBJ2-1, with 14 nucleotides matching TRBD2. CDR1 is SGHRS and CDR2 is YFSETQ in the germline V gene. Germline trimming cut 5 bases from V and 0 bases from J; bases unmatched to any gene: 10. The CDR3 totals 19 residues.

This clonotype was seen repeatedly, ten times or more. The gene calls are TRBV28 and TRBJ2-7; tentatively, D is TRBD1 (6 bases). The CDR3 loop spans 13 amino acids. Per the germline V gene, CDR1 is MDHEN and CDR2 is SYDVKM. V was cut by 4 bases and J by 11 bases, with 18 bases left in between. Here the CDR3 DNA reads TGTGCCAGCAGTTCCCCGGACAGCATAGATAAGTACTTC. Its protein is CASSSPDSIDKYF.

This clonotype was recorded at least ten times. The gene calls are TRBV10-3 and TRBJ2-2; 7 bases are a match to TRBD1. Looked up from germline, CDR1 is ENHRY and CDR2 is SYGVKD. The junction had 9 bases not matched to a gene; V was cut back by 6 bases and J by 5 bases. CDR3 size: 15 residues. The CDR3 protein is CAISRQGRGTGELFF. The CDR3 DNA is TGTGCCATCAGCCGACAGGGACGGGGAACCGGGGAGCTGTTTTTT.

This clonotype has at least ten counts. Here the CDR3 DNA reads TGTGCGGGCGGTAGGGATCGGCCCTACGAGCAGTACTTC. It yields the protein CAGGRDRPYEQYF. The rearrangement uses TRBV28 and TRBJ2-7, with D unresolved. Germline V gives CDR1 MDHEN, CDR2 SYDVKM. CDR3 length equals 13 residues.

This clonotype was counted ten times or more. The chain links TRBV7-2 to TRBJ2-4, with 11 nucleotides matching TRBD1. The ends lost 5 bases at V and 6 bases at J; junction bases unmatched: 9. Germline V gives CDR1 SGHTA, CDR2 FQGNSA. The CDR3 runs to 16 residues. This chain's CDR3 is CASSPMGQGVGNIQYF. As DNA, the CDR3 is TGTGCCAGCAGCCCGATGGGACAGGGGGTTGGAAACATTCAGTACTTC.

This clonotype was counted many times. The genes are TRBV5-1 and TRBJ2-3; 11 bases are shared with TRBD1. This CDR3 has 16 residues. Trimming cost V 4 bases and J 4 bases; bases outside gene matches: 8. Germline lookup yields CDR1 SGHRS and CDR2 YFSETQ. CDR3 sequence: CASSLRDRGLADTQYF. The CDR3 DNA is TGCGCCAGCAGCCTGCGGGACAGGGGGTTGGCAGATACGCAGTATTTT.

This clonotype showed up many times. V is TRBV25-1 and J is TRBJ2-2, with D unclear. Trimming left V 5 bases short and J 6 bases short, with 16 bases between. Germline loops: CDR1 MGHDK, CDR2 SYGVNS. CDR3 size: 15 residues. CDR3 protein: CASSPPIGSPGELFF. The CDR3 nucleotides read TGTGCCAGCAGTCCCCCCATTGGCTCTCCCGGGGAGCTGTTTTTT.

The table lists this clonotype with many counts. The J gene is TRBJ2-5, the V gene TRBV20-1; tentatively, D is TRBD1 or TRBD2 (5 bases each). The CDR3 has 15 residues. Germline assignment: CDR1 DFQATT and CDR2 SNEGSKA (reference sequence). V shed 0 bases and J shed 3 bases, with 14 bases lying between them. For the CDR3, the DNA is TGCAGTGCTAGAGACACCCGGGACGCCAAAGAGACCCAGTACTTC. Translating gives CSARDTRDAKETQYF.

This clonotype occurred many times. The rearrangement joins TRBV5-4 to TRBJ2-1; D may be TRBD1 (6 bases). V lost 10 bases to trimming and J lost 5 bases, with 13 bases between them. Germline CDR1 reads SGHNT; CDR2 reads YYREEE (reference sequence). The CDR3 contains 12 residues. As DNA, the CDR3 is TGTGCCTCCTCGGACAGAGACAATGAGCAGTTCTTC. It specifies CASSDRDNEQFF. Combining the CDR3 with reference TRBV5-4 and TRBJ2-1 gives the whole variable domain ETGVTQSPTHLIKTRGQQVTLRCSSQSGHNTVSWYQQALGQGPQFIFQYYREEENGRGNFPPRFSGLQFPNYSSELNVNALELDDSALYLCASSDRDNEQFFGPGTRLTVL.

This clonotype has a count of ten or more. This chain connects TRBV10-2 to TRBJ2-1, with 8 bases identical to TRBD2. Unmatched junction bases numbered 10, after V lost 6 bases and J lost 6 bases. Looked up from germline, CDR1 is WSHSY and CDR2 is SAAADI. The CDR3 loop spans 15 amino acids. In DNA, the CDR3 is TGCGCCAGCAGGGAAGAGGGGGGACTAGTCAATGAGCAGTTCTTC. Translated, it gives CASREEGGLVNEQFF.

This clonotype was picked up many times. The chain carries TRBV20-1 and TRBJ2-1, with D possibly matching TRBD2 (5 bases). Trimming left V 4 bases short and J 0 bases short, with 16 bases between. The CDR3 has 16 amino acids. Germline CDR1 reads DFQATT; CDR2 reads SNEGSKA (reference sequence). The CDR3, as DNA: TGCAGTGCTAACGGGGTTAAAGGCGGCTCCTACAATGAGCAGTTCTTC. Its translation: CSANGVKGGSYNEQFF.

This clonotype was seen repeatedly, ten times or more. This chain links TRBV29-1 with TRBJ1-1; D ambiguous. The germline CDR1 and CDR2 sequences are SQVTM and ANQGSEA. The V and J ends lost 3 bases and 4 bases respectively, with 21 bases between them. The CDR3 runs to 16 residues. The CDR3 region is CSVDNAADVAGTEAFF. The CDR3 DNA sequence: TGCAGCGTTGATAATGCAGCGGACGTAGCGGGCACTGAAGCTTTCTTT. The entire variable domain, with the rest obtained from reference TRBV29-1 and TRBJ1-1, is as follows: SAVISQKPSRDICQRGTSLTIQCQVDSQVTMMFWYRQQPGQSLTLIATANQGSEATYESGFVIDKFPISRPNLTFSTLTVSNMSPEDSSIYLCSVDNAADVAGTEAFFGQGTRLTVV.

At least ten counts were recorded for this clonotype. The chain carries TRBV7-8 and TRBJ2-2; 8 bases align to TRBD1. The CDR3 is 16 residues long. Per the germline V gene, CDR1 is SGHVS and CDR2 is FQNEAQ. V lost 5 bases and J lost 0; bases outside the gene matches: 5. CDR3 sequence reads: CASSQGQATNTGELFF. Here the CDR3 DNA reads TGTGCCAGCAGCCAGGGACAGGCGACGAACACCGGGGAGCTGTTTTTT.

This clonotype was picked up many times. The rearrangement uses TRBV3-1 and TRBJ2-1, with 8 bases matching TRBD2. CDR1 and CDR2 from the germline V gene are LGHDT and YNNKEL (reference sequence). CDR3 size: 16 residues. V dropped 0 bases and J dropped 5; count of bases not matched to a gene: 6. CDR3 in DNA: TGTGCCAGCAGCCAAGACCCCGGGGGGGCTAACAATGAGCAGTTCTTC. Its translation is CASSQDPGGANNEQFF.

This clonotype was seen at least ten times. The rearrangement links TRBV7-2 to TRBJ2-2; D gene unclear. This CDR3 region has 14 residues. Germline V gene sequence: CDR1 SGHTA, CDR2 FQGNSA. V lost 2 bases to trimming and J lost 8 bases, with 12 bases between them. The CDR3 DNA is TGTGCCAGCAGCTTAAGGGCCTGGGGAGGGGAGCTGTTTTTT. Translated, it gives CASSLRAWGGELFF.

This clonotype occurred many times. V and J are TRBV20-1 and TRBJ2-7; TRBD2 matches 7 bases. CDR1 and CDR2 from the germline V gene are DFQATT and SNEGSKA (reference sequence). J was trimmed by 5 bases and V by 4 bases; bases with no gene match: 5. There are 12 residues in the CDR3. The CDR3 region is CSAIAGAHEQYF. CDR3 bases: TGCAGTGCTATAGCGGGTGCCCACGAGCAGTACTTC.

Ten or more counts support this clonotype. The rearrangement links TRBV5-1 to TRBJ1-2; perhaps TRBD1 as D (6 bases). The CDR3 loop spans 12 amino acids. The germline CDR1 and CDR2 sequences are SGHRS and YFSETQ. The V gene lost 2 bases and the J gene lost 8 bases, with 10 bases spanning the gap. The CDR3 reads CASSLKGEGYTF. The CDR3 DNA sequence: TGCGCCAGCAGCTTAAAGGGGGAAGGCTACACCTTC.

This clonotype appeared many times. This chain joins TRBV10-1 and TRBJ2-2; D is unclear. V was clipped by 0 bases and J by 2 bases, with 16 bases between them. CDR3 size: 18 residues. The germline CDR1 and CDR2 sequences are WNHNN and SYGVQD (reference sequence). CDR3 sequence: CASSESERVGGNTGELFF. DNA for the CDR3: TGCGCCAGCAGTGAGTCTGAAAGGGTCGGTGGCAACACCGGGGAGCTGTTTTTT.

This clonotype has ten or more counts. The chain's CDR3 is CTTSGASTDTQYF. CDR3 nucleotide sequence: TGCACCACCTCGGGGGCTAGCACAGATACGCAGTATTTT. The chain combines TRBV29-1 with TRBJ2-3; D tentatively reads TRBD1 or TRBD2 (6 bases each). Looked up from germline, CDR1 is SQVTM and CDR2 is ANQGSEA. CDR3 length equals 13 residues.

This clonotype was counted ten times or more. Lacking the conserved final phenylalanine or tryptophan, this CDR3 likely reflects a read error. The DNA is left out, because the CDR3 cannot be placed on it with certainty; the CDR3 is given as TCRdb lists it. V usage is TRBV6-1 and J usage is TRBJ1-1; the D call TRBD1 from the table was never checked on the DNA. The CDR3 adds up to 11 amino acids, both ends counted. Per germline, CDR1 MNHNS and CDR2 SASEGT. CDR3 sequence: CASSELQGALV.

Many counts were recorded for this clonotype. The CDR3 here is CASSDGGGSQHF. CDR3 nucleotide sequence: TGTGCCAGCAGTGATGGTGGAGGGTCCCAGCATTTT. The V gene is TRBV2, the J gene TRBJ1-5; D unresolved. The germline V gene encodes CDR1 SNHLY and CDR2 FYNNEI. The CDR3 is 12 amino acids. With 3 bases removed from V and 11 bases from J, the gap between germline ends came to 11 bases. Full variable domain (rest looked up from reference TRBV2 and TRBJ1-5): EPEVTQTPSHQVTQMGQEVILRCVPISNHLYFYWYRQILGQKVEFLVSFYNNEISEKSEIFDDQFSVERPDGSNFTLKIRSTKLEDSAMYFCASSDGGGSQHFGDGTRLSIL.